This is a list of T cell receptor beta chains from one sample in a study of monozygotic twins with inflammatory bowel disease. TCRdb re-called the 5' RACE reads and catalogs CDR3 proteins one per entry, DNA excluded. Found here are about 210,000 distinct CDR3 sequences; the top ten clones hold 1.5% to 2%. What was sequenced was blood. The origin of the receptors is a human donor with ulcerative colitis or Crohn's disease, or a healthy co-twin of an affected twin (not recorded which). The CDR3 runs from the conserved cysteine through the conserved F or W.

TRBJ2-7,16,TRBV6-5,CASSYFSRTENYEQYF
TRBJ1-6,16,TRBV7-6,CASSSATGGYNSPLHF
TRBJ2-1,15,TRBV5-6,CASSHSGTGAQGQFF
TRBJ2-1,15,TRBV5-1,CASSFAGVELNEQFF
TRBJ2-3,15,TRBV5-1,CASGTSGQSTDTQYF
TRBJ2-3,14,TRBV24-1,CATSLAGGIDTQYF
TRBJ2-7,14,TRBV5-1,CASSFSESSYEQYF
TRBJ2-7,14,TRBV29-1,CSVNLAGGLYEQYF
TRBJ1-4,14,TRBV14,CASSSRTGVEKLFF
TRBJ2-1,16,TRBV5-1,CASSVREAKVWNEQFF
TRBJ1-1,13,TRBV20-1,CSADQGPNTEAFF
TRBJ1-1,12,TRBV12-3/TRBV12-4,CASSPWEGEAFF
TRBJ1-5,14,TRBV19,CASSIVAHNQPQHF
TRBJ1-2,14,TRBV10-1,CASSDGQGRSGYTF
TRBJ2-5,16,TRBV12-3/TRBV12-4,CASSSGLAGGQETQYF
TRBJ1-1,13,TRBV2,CASSDRQRTEAFF
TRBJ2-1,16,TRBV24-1,CATSRGLSLSYNEQFF
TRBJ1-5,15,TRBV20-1,CSARDTGGGWQPQHF
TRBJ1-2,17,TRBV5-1,CASSSSGQVIANYGYTF
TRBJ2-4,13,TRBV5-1,CASSFRDRDPQYF
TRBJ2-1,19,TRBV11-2,CASSSTLGPKLSSYNEQFF
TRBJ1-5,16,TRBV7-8,CASSLDNREVNQPQHF
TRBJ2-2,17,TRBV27,CASSLRGVMGNTGELFF
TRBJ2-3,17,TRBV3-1,CASSQALAGAGTDTQYF
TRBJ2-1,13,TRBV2,CASREGSYNEQFF
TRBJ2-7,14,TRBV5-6,CASSPTVGSYEQYF
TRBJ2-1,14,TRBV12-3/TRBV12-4,CASSLGARGNEQFF
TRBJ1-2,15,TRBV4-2,CASSPNRDPLYGYTF
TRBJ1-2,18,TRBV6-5,CASSYSKGGPGQMSGYTF
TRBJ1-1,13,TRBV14,CASSQLQGGEAFF
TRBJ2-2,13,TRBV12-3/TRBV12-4,CASSFRGSGELFF
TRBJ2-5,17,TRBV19,CASSETSGGTYQETQYF
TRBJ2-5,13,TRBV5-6,CASSFVGAWTQYF
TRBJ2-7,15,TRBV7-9,CASSNSGHSRFEQYF
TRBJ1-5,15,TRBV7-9,CASSSQGSSNQPQHF
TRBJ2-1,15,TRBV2,CASSEEGGSYNEQFF
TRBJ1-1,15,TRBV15,CATSRYKVGQQEAFF
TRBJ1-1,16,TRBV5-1,CASSPTGGTTNTEAFF
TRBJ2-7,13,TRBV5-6,CASSRTGPHEQYF
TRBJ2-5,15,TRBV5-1,CASSPGLAAEETQYF